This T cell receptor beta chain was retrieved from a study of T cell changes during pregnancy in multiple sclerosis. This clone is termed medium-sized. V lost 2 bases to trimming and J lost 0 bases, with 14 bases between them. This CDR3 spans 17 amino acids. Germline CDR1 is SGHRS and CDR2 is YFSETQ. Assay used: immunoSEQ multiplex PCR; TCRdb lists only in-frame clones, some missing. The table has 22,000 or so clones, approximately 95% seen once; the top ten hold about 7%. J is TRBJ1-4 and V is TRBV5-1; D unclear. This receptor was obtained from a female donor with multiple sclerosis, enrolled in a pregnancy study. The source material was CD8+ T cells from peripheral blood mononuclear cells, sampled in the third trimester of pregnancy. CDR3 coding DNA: TGCGCCAGCAGCTTTCATGAGGGAAGCACAACTAATGAAAAACTGTTTTTT. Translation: CASSFHEGSTTNEKLFF.